What follows describes a single T cell receptor (beta chain). The data were taken from a study of cytomegalovirus exposure and HLA in healthy donors. The PCR contained 60 Vbeta and 13 Jbeta primers. Using immunoSEQ multiplex PCR, the repertoire was profiled, and TCRdb retains in-frame clones only, with some absent. The repertoire includes under 70,000 clones, 60% to 80% of them detected once, and approximately 5.4% sits in the top ten. The CDR3 is 17 amino acids. V lost 0 bases and J lost 1, with 16 bases in between. Looked up from germline, CDR1 is SGHNT and CDR2 is YYREEE (reference sequence). This chain connects TRBV5-4 to TRBJ2-5, with D possibly TRBD2 on 5 matching bases. The clonotype originates from a male donor in good health and CMV-seropositive. The sequenced sample consisted of PBMCs. The CDR3 protein is CASSLDGVTRSQETQYF. Here the CDR3 DNA reads TGTGCCAGCAGCTTGGACGGGGTAACGCGATCCCAAGAGACCCAGTACTTC.